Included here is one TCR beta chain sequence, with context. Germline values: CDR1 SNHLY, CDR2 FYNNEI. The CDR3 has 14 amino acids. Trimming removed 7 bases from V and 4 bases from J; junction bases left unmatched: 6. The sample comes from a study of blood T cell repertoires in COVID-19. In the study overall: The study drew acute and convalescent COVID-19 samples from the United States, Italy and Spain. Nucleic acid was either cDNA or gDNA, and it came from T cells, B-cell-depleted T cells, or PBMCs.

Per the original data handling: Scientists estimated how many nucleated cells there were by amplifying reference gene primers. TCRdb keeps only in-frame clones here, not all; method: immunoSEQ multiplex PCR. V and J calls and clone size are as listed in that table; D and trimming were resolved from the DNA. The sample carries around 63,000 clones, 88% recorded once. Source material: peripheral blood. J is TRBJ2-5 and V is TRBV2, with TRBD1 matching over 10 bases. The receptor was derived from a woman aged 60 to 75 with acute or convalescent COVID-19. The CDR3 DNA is TGTGCCAGCACTGGACAGGGGGTTGGAGAGACCCAGTACTTC. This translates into CASTGQGVGETQYF. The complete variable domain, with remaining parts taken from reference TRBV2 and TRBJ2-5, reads EPEVTQTPSHQVTQMGQEVILRCVPISNHLYFYWYRQILGQKVEFLVSFYNNEISEKSEIFDDQFSVERPDGSNFTLKIRSTKLEDSAMYFCASTGQGVGETQYFGPGTRLLVL.